The 20 T cell receptor beta chains presented below share a single source sample, sequenced in a study of T cell repertoires in cytomegalovirus infection. These receptors' targets are unknown. TCRdb ran MiXCR on the reads and lists one entry per CDR3 protein. The data show 340,000 or so distinct CDR3 sequences, with around 25% seen just once and 13% held by the top ten. The sequenced sample was cultured PBMCs, obtained from culture after CMV antigen stimulation. These TCRs come from a human donor in good health (CMV status not recorded). Some clones in this sample may be carry-over from other donors' samples.

The rearrangement joins TRBV20-1 to TRBJ1-1; D unclear. The V end was cut by 5 bases, the J end by 0 bases, with 13 bases between. This CDR3 region has 14 residues. Germline loops: CDR1 DFQATT, CDR2 SNEGSKA (reference sequence). In DNA form, the CDR3 reads TGCAGTGCTCAGGTTGGCAGCATGAACACTGAAGCTTTCTTT. This translates into CSAQVGSMNTEAFF.

This rearrangement joins TRBV7-4 to TRBJ2-1, with a possible D match to TRBD1 (6 bases). The germline V gene has CDR1 SGHVT and CDR2 SQSDAQ. The CDR3 is made up of 14 amino acids. V dropped 1 base and J dropped 8 bases, with 12 bases sitting between them. In nucleotides, the CDR3 is TGTGCCAGCAGCTTAGTGGGGGCGCGCGATGAGCAGTTCTTC. It encodes CASSLVGARDEQFF.

This clonotype has ten or more counts. Here the CDR3 reads CASSFGGVTETQYF. The DNA of the CDR3 is TGTGCCAGCAGCTTTGGGGGAGTGACAGAGACCCAGTACTTC. The V call is TRBV7-2, the J call TRBJ2-5; perhaps D is TRBD1 or TRBD2 (5 bases each). V was cut by 3 bases and J by 4 bases, with 12 bases left in between. Germline V gene lookup returns CDR1 SGHTA and CDR2 FQGNSA. The CDR3 sequence is 14 residues long.

This chain joins TRBV7-3 and TRBJ2-3; D call uncertain. The germline V gene encodes CDR1 SGHTA and CDR2 FQGTGA. The CDR3 sequence is 14 residues long. The V and J ends lost 0 bases and 1 base respectively, with 5 bases between them. The CDR3 here is CASSLTLGTDTQYF. As DNA, the CDR3 is TGTGCCAGCAGCTTAACGCTGGGCACAGATACGCAGTATTTT. The full variable domain, completed using reference TRBV7-3 and TRBJ2-3, is GAGVSQTPSNKVTEKGKYVELRCDPISGHTALYWYRQSLGQGPEFLIYFQGTGAADDSGLPNDRFFAVRPEGSVSTLKIQRTERGDSAVYLCASSLTLGTDTQYFGPGTRLTVL.

This clonotype appeared many times. This sequence joins TRBV7-2 and TRBJ2-3; D unclear. Germline V CDR1 and CDR2: SGHTA, FQGNSA. Trimming cost V 3 bases and J 1 base, with 5 bases left between them. The CDR3 length is 13 residues. This CDR3 is CASSFQRTDTQYF. The DNA for the CDR3 is TGTGCCAGCAGCTTTCAGCGCACAGATACGCAGTATTTT.

The V and J genes are TRBV7-6 and TRBJ2-7, with 11 nucleotides matching TRBD1. The V gene's germline CDR1 is SGHVS and CDR2 FNYEAQ. The CDR3 runs 15 residues. Unmatched junction bases numbered 6, after V lost 5 bases and J lost 3 bases. The CDR3 DNA follows: TGTGCCAGCAGCGAGGTGGGGACAGGGGGCTACGAGCAGTACTTC. This encodes CASSEVGTGGYEQYF.

A few counts support this clonotype. The V and J genes are TRBV7-2 and TRBJ2-5; D is unclear. Germline V gene lookup returns CDR1 SGHTA and CDR2 FQGNSA. Trimming stripped 7 bases from V and 2 bases from J, with 14 bases between. CDR3 length: 14 amino acids. CDR3 bases: TGTGCCAGCATTCACCGTACAGAACAAGAGACCCAGTACTTC. It specifies CASIHRTEQETQYF.

The chain uses TRBV6-2 or TRBV6-3 and TRBJ2-3, with 9 bases aligning to TRBD2. The CDR3 consists of 16 residues. From germline, CDR1 is MNHEY and CDR2 SVGEGT. Trimming at V came to 2 bases and at J to 2 bases, leaving 5 bases not matched to a gene. The CDR3 DNA sequence: TGTGCCAGCAGTTACACCGGGACTAGCTTCACAGATACGCAGTATTTT. This gives the protein CASSYTGTSFTDTQYF.

This clonotype has only a few counts. V usage is TRBV19 and J usage is TRBJ2-1, with TRBD1 matching over 9 bases. The CDR3 extends over 16 amino acids. J was trimmed by 1 base and V by 3 bases; bases with no gene match: 4. CDR1 is LNHDA and CDR2 is SQIVND in the germline V gene (reference sequence). CDR3 DNA sequence: TGTGCCAGTAGTATTGGACAGGGGTCTTCCTACAATGAGCAGTTCTTC. It codes for CASSIGQGSSYNEQFF.

The chain links TRBV18 to TRBJ2-4; 7 nucleotides match TRBD1. The V gene end was trimmed by 3 bases and the J gene end by 1 base; junction bases not matched to a gene: 6. The CDR3 is 16 residues long. Germline values: CDR1 KGHSH, CDR2 LQKENI. Here the CDR3 DNA reads TGTGCCAGCTCACCCCTACAGACAGGGGCCAAAAACATTCAGTACTTC. It is translated as CASSPLQTGAKNIQYF.

The V gene is TRBV5-6, the J gene TRBJ2-3; 7 nucleotides align to TRBD2. CDR1 and CDR2 from the germline V gene are SGHDT and YYEEEE. This CDR3 is built from 17 residues. The V segment lost 4 bases and the J segment 3 bases; nucleotides outside the gene matches: 14. The CDR3 DNA reads as TGTGCCAGCAGCAAGAAATTTCATGCGGGAGAGACAGATACGCAGTATTTT. Translation: CASSKKFHAGETDTQYF.

The chain is built from TRBV5-4 and TRBJ2-3, with TRBD2 matching 7 bases. This CDR3 contains 15 residues. Germline V lookup: CDR1 SGHNT, CDR2 YYREEE (reference sequence). The V and J ends lost 0 bases and 4 bases, in that order; junction bases with no gene match: 5. In nucleotides, the CDR3 is TGTGCCAGCAGCTTGGGCCGGCTAGCGGCAGATACGCAGTATTTT. Amino acid sequence: CASSLGRLAADTQYF.

For the CDR3, the DNA is TGTGCCAGCAGCTTAGTGGCAAGGGCCCATGGCTACACCTTC. It specifies CASSLVARAHGYTF. The V call is TRBV7-2, the J call TRBJ1-2, with D uncertain. This CDR3 region has 14 residues. The V end was cut by 1 base, the J end by 6 bases, with 12 bases between. The V gene's germline CDR1 is SGHTA and CDR2 FQGNSA. Supplemented by reference TRBV7-2 and TRBJ1-2, the full variable domain reads GAGVSQSPSNKVTEKGKDVELRCDPISGHTALYWYRQSLGQGLEFLIYFQGNSAPDKSGLPSDRFSAERTGGSVSTLTIQRTQQEDSAVYLCASSLVARAHGYTFGSGTRLTVV.

With respect to this clonotype: Sequence at one end of the junction differs from germline and may be a read error. The chain carries TRBV5-3 and TRBJ2-1; D tentatively reads TRBD1 or TRBD2 (5 bases each). TRBV5-3 is an ORF, and what it does is uncertain. The CDR3 spans 14 residues. The CDR3, as DNA: TGTGCCAGCAGCTTCCTCCGGGACCACAATGAGCAGTTCTTC. Amino acid sequence: CASSFLRDHNEQFF.

V usage is TRBV12-3 or TRBV12-4 and J usage is TRBJ2-3, with 10 bases matching TRBD2. The CDR3 covers 16 residues. Germline trimming cut 6 bases from V and 2 bases from J; bases unmatched to any gene: 8. The CDR3 region has the DNA TGTGCCAGCAGGGCGCGACTAGCGGGCAACACAGATACGCAGTATTTT. It encodes CASRARLAGNTDTQYF.

At least ten counts were recorded for this clonotype. The chain is built from TRBV7-9 and TRBJ1-5, with D possibly being TRBD1 (5 bases). Germline assignment: CDR1 SEHNR and CDR2 FQNEAQ (reference sequence). The V end was cut by 1 base, the J end by 7 bases, with 8 bases between. The CDR3 length is 13 residues. The CDR3 nucleotides are TGTGCCAGCAGCTTAGGGGGGGTACAGCCCCAGCATTTT. Translated: CASSLGGVQPQHF.

The chain has TRBV10-3 and TRBJ2-1, with D uncertain. V lost 0 bases and J lost 8, with 8 bases in between. The CDR3 extends over 13 amino acids. Germline V lookup: CDR1 ENHRY, CDR2 SYGVKD. CDR3 amino acids: CAISESPVYEQFF. CDR3 in DNA: TGTGCCATCAGTGAGTCCCCGGTTTATGAGCAGTTCTTC.

The chain links TRBV15 to TRBJ1-5; TRBD1 agrees at 9 bases. In germline, CDR1 is LNHNV, CDR2 YYDKDF (reference sequence). Trimming removed 5 bases from V and 5 bases from J; junction bases left unmatched: 10. This CDR3 contains 16 residues. As DNA, the CDR3 is TGTGCCACCAGCGCCCGTGGACAGGGGAGCCATCAGCCCCAGCATTTT. It yields the protein CATSARGQGSHQPQHF.

The V and J genes are TRBV9 and TRBJ2-1; D is unresolved. Germline-derived CDR1 and CDR2 are SGDLS and YYNGEE. Trimming removed 0 bases at V and 2 bases at J, with 9 bases between. The CDR3 consists of 15 residues. For the CDR3, the DNA is TGTGCCAGCAGCGTAGATAGTTACCCCTACAATGAGCAGTTCTTC. Encoded protein: CASSVDSYPYNEQFF.

This clonotype has at least ten counts. The chain links TRBV7-2 to TRBJ2-5, with 8 bases matching TRBD2. J was trimmed by 2 bases and V by 5 bases; bases with no gene match: 10. The germline V gene encodes CDR1 SGHTA and CDR2 FQGNSA. The CDR3 runs to 16 residues. In DNA form, the CDR3 reads TGTGCCAGCAGCCGAAGGGGAGCGGGGGCACAAGAGACCCAGTACTTC. Its protein product is CASSRRGAGAQETQYF.